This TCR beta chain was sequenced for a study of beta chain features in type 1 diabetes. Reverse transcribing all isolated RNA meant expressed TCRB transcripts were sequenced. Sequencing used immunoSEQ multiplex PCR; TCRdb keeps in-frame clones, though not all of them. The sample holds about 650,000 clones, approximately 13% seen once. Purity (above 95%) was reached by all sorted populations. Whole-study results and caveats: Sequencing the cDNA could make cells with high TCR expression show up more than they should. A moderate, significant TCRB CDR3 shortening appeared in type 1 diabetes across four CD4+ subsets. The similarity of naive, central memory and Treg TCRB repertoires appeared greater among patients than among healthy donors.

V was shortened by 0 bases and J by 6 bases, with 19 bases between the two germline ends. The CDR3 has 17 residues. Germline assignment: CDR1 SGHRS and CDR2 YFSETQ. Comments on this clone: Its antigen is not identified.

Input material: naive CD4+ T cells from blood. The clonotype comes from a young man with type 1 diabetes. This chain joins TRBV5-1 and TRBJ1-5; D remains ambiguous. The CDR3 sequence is CASSLDPQIGSSQPQHF. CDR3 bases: TGCGCCAGCAGCTTGGACCCCCAAATAGGTTCGTCTCAGCCCCAGCATTTT.